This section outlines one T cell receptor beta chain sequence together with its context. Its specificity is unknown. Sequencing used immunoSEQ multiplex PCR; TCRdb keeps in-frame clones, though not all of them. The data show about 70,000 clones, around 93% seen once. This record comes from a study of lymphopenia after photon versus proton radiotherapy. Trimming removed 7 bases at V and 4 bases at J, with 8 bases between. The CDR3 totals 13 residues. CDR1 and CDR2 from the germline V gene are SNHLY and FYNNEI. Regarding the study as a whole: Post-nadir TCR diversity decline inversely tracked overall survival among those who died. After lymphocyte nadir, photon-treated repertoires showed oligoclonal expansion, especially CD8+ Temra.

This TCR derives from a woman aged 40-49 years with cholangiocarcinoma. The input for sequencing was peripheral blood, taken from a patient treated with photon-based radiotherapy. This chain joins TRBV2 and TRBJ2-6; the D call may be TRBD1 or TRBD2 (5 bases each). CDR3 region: CASTGTGANVLTF. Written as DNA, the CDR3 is TGTGCCAGCACAGGGACCGGGGCCAACGTCCTGACTTTC.